This T cell receptor (beta chain) derives from a study of blood T cell repertoires in COVID-19. Across the whole study: Samples taken during acute and convalescent COVID-19 were collected in the United States, Italy and Spain. T cells, B-cell-depleted T cells, or PBMCs supplied cDNA or gDNA.

This CDR3 has 16 residues. V shed 0 bases, J shed 2 bases, and the junction held 3 bases outside the gene matches. Germline V gene sequence: CDR1 MNHNS, CDR2 SASEGT. Authors' methods: Reference gene primers were amplified, and this amplification served to estimate nucleated cell counts. This table comes from immunoSEQ multiplex PCR, and its TCRdb copy is limited to in-frame clones, with some not included. Clonal size and the V and J genes are those of that table, whereas D and trimming came from the DNA. The data hold 200,000 to 250,000 clones, with more than 80% observed a single time. Patients at the Seattle site were enrolled during active infection and followed longitudinally.

The sequence was collected from a man between 25 and 39 years old with COVID-19, enrolled during active disease. The sample consisted of peripheral blood. This rearrangement joins TRBV6-1 to TRBJ2-7, with 11 bases fitting TRBD1. The CDR3 DNA follows: TGTGCCAGCAGTGAAGCTGGGGGACAGGGGGCCTACGAGCAGTACTTC. Translating gives CASSEAGGQGAYEQYF.